Listed below are T cell receptor beta chains from one sample, sequenced in a study of neoadjuvant anti-PD-1 for oral cavity cancer. Clones were sequenced by immunoSEQ multiplex PCR, and TCRdb holds only the in-frame ones, with some missing. The top ten clones hold roughly a sixth of a sample with tens of thousands of clones, roughly 35% of them seen once. The source was tumor tissue, collected after nivolumab (anti-PD-1) treatment. The receptors derive from a person aged 40 to 85 with oral cavity squamous cell carcinoma. Both conserved end residues are part of each CDR3. D genes are given only for firm matches. Part of the rows lack a size; the others show once, few, many or a class for expanded clones.

len | v_gene | d_gene | abundance | CDR3aa
13 | TRBV5-6 | - | - | CASRWGLNTEAFF
15 | TRBV5-8 | TRBD2 | - | CASSLGTRVTYEQYF
14 | TRBV6-1 | - | - | CASIGSEIIDPQHF
13 | TRBV7-2 | - | - | CASSPKWGETQYF
14 | TRBV9 | TRBD1 | - | CASSPSQGAWEAFF
15 | TRBV6-4 | - | - | CASSTGTSNTGELFF
14 | TRBV6-5 | - | - | CASSPRTGYYEQYF
15 | TRBV7-2 | TRBD1 | - | CASSLGQGGSYEQYF
13 | TRBV7-9 | - | few | CASSHRDQDGYTF
15 | TRBV5-1 | - | few | CASSLQVGSGNTIYF